This TCR beta chain was sequenced for a study of T cell responses to AZD1222 COVID-19 vaccine. The study's findings and limits: There were mostly white British donors and more females than males, and clonal diversity was possibly underestimated. The study found Spike-specific TCR breadth and depth rose after two AZD1222 doses. Repertoires in all cases were sampled only once the peak T cell response had passed.

Assay used: immunoSEQ multiplex PCR; TCRdb lists only in-frame clones, some missing. Of 140,000 to 150,000 clones in the sample, around 90% are singletons; the top ten hold around 1.7%. The CDR3 loop spans 15 amino acids. The V end was cut by 5 bases, the J end by 2 bases, with 13 bases between. CDR1 is MNHEY, CDR2 SMNVEV, per germline (reference sequence). A note on this clone: The antigen is undetermined.

V is TRBV27 and J is TRBJ2-1; D is unclear. The source of this sequence is an adult in good health. The starting material was peripheral blood, obtained on day 0 of AZD1222 vaccination. The CDR3 DNA is TGTGCCAGCAGTCCCGACGGGCAGCCCTACAATGAGCAGTTCTTC. Protein sequence: CASSPDGQPYNEQFF.